The 18 T cell receptor beta chains below were found in one sample sequenced in a study of T cell repertoires in cytomegalovirus infection (dated by TCRdb to about 2019). The sequencer listed for this sample is Illumina HiSeq 1500. TCRdb reanalyzed the raw reads on its own, using fastp at Q25 for trimming and MiXCR for clone calling, and kept in-frame beta chains. For every CDR3 protein sequence, its rows merge into one entry that carries the most common genes and DNA. For this sample the table gives under 800,000 distinct CDR3 sequences, of which less than 25% were detected only once. Jointly, the top ten make up 8% of the sample. The sequenced sample was CD8+ T cells from PBMCs. The origin of the receptors is a human donor in good health (CMV status not recorded). Some clones in this sample may be carry-over from other donors' samples.

The sample holds many counts of this clonotype. V usage is TRBV7-6 and J usage is TRBJ1-3; possibly TRBD1 for D (5 bases). The V end was cut by 5 bases, the J end by 4 bases, with 12 bases between. Germline-derived CDR1 and CDR2 are SGHVS and FNYEAQ. The CDR3 is 14 residues long. Here the CDR3 DNA reads TGTGCCAGCAGCCAGGGCTTGACGGGAAACACCATATATTTT. Its protein product is CASSQGLTGNTIYF.

V is TRBV12-3 or TRBV12-4 and J is TRBJ1-4; D unresolved. The CDR3 extends over 14 amino acids. The germline V and J ends were trimmed by 2 bases and 4 bases, with 8 bases remaining between them. This chain's CDR3 is CASSLLSDNEKLFF. DNA for the CDR3: TGTGCCAGCAGTTTATTGTCGGATAATGAAAAACTGTTTTTT.

The sample holds a few counts of this clonotype. CDR3: CASSLGGKETQYF. The CDR3 bases are TGTGCCAGCAGTTTAGGAGGAAAAGAGACCCAGTACTTC. The chain couples TRBV28 to TRBJ2-5; a possible D gene is TRBD2 (5 bases). The germline V and J ends were trimmed by 2 bases and 3 bases, with 7 bases remaining between them. This CDR3 spans 13 amino acids. CDR1 MDHEN and CDR2 SYDVKM come from the germline V gene.

This clonotype was detected many times. The genes are TRBV7-6 and TRBJ2-3; TRBD2 matches at 8 bases. Per germline, CDR1 SGHVS and CDR2 FNYEAQ. This CDR3 has 15 residues. Unmatched junction bases numbered 8, after V lost 8 bases and J lost 1 base. The CDR3 sequence is CASALLRGGTDTQYF. The CDR3 nucleotides are TGTGCCAGCGCGTTGTTGCGGGGGGGCACAGATACGCAGTATTTT.

The rearrangement joins TRBV20-1 to TRBJ2-3; 7 nucleotides agree with TRBD1. The CDR3 is 13 amino acids. The V gene end was trimmed by 4 bases and the J gene end by 7 bases; junction bases not matched to a gene: 8. Looked up from germline, CDR1 is DFQATT and CDR2 is SNEGSKA (reference sequence). This CDR3 is CSAITGTANTQYF. For the CDR3, the DNA is TGCAGTGCTATTACCGGGACAGCCAATACGCAGTATTTT.

The V call is TRBV27, the J call TRBJ2-5, with TRBD1 matching 7 bases. There are 17 residues in the CDR3. The trim removed 4 bases at V and 4 bases at J, leaving 15 bases unmatched. The germline gives CDR1 MNHEY, CDR2 SMNVEV (reference sequence). This CDR3 is CASSSGDGTAITETQYF. CDR3 nucleotides: TGTGCCAGCAGTTCCGGGGACGGGACAGCTATCACAGAGACCCAGTACTTC.

This chain uses TRBV28 with TRBJ1-1; D not certain. Trimming removed 3 bases at V and 1 base at J, with 12 bases between. Germline CDR1 reads MDHEN; CDR2 reads SYDVKM. The CDR3 contains 15 residues. The CDR3 DNA follows: TGTGCCAGCAGTTTCTCAGCCAAATGGAACACTGAAGCTTTCTTT. Translated, it gives CASSFSAKWNTEAFF.

This clonotype was detected only a few times. This chain links TRBV6-2 or TRBV6-3 with TRBJ1-5; D not certain. The CDR3 has 16 amino acids. V lost 3 bases, J lost 4 bases, and 16 bases lay in between. Per the germline V gene, CDR1 is MNHEY and CDR2 is SVGEGT. The CDR3: CASSYSSPAPNQPQHF. Here the CDR3 DNA reads TGTGCCAGCAGTTATTCGTCCCCTGCCCCAAATCAGCCCCAGCATTTT.

The table lists this clonotype with many counts. The chain joins TRBV7-8 to TRBJ2-1, with TRBD1 as a possible D gene (5 bases). The germline V gene has CDR1 SGHVS and CDR2 FQNEAQ. V lost 5 bases to trimming and J lost 2 bases, with 7 bases between them. This CDR3 spans 13 amino acids. In nucleotides, the CDR3 is TGTGCCAGCAGCGAACAGGCCTACAATGAGCAGTTCTTC. Translating it yields CASSEQAYNEQFF.

This clonotype was detected once. This chain connects TRBV20-1 to TRBJ1-5; TRBD1 is a possible D gene (5 bases). There are 15 residues in the CDR3. Per germline, CDR1 DFQATT and CDR2 SNEGSKA (reference sequence). V lost 0 bases and J lost 6, with 15 bases in between. The CDR3, as DNA: TGCAGTGCTAGAGATGTAAGGGGAGGAAGTCAGCCCCAGCATTTT. Its protein product is CSARDVRGGSQPQHF.

V is TRBV11-3 and J is TRBJ2-1; D is perhaps TRBD1 (5 bases). With 5 bases removed from V and 0 bases from J, the gap between germline ends came to 11 bases. Germline V gives CDR1 SGHNT, CDR2 YENEEA. The CDR3 has 15 residues. The CDR3 nucleotides are TGTGCCAGCAGCGCAGCCGACAGCTCCTACAATGAGCAGTTCTTC. It encodes CASSAADSSYNEQFF.

The chain joins TRBV28 to TRBJ2-7; D unclear. The CDR3 has 13 residues. Looked up from germline, CDR1 is MDHEN and CDR2 is SYDVKM. V dropped 6 bases and J dropped 5 bases, with 14 bases sitting between them. In DNA form, the CDR3 reads TGTGCCAGCAGCCCTACCCCCGAAAACGAGCAGTACGTC. Translated, it gives CASSPTPENEQYV.

This clonotype was seen only a few times. The rearrangement uses TRBV27 and TRBJ2-7, with D perhaps assigned TRBD1 or TRBD2 (5 bases each). The V gene's germline CDR1 is MNHEY and CDR2 SMNVEV (reference sequence). V lost 2 bases, J lost 2 bases, and 16 bases lay in between. The CDR3 has 16 residues. CDR3 nucleotide sequence: TGTGCCAGCAGTTTACAAAGTGGGACGGTAACCTACGAGCAGTACTTC. Translating gives CASSLQSGTVTYEQYF.

The V call is TRBV7-9, the J call TRBJ1-2; 9 nucleotides line up with TRBD1. Germline V lookup: CDR1 SEHNR, CDR2 FQNEAQ (reference sequence). This CDR3 has 15 amino acids. The V gene end was trimmed by 5 bases and the J gene end by 6 bases; junction bases not matched to a gene: 10. CDR3 sequence: CASSPSGQGFHGYTF. The CDR3 DNA reads as TGTGCCAGCAGCCCATCCGGACAGGGGTTCCATGGCTACACCTTC.

Worth noting for this clonotype: A much larger clone lies one base from this, so it may be a read error. The chain recombines TRBV7-8 with TRBJ1-4; unclear D gene. Trimming removed 5 bases at V and 0 bases at J, with 7 bases between. The CDR3 sequence is 14 residues long. Per the germline V gene, CDR1 is SGHVS and CDR2 is FQNEAQ. CDR3 protein: CASSPETTNEKLFF. The CDR3 DNA reads as TGTGCCAGCAGCCCGGAGACAACTAATGAAAAACTGTTTTTT.

This clonotype appeared a few times. In DNA, the CDR3 is TGTGCCAGCAGGCCCTCGTCGGGCCATGAGCAGTTCTTC. Translated: CASRPSSGHEQFF. The chain couples TRBV28 to TRBJ2-1; D remains unclear. Germline V lookup: CDR1 MDHEN, CDR2 SYDVKM. The CDR3 covers 13 residues. Trimming shortened V by 6 bases and J by 8 bases, and 14 bases separated the two germline ends. Using reference TRBV28 and TRBJ2-1 for the parts outside the CDR3, the full variable domain is DVKVTQSSRYLVKRTGEKVFLECVQDMDHENMFWYRQDPGLGLRLIYFSYDVKMKEKGDIPEGYSVSREKKERFSLILESASTNQTSMYLCASRPSSGHEQFFGPGTRLTVL.

A few counts support this clonotype. V usage is TRBV7-6 and J usage is TRBJ1-6, with D unclear. The V and J ends lost 5 bases and 6 bases respectively, with 5 bases between them. CDR1 and CDR2 (germline): SGHVS, FNYEAQ. The CDR3 consists of 12 residues. DNA for the CDR3: TGTGCCAGCAGCCCTTTTAATTCACCCCTCCACTTT. Encoded protein: CASSPFNSPLHF.

This clonotype was detected ten times or more. The chain couples TRBV7-9 to TRBJ2-1, with TRBD1 identical over 11 bases. From germline, CDR1 is SEHNR and CDR2 FQNEAQ (reference sequence). This CDR3 has 18 residues. The J segment lost 4 bases and the V segment lost 4 bases, leaving 12 bases of the junction unmatched. The CDR3 sequence is CASSSGQGVRLSYNEQFF. The CDR3 DNA is TGTGCCAGCAGCTCGGGACAGGGGGTTCGATTGTCGTACAATGAGCAGTTCTTC. The full variable domain, rest sourced from reference TRBV7-9 and TRBJ2-1, is DTGVSQNPRHKITKRGQNVTFRCDPISEHNRLYWYRQTLGQGPEFLTYFQNEAQLEKSRLLSDRFSAERPKGSFSTLEIQRTEQGDSAMYLCASSSGQGVRLSYNEQFFGPGTRLTVL.